The entry below describes one T cell receptor beta chain. Antigen unknown. The V gene's germline CDR1 is KGHSH and CDR2 LQKENI. The CDR3 runs to 15 residues. V lost 3 bases and J lost 4, with 16 bases in between. TCR templates numbering roughly 94,000 were assayed per sample. Assay: immunoSEQ multiplex PCR; the TCRdb copy retains only in-frame clones and omits some. This table holds nearly 85,000 clones, just under 95% found once. The data were obtained in a study of siplizumab effects on memory and regulatory T cells. Study conclusions and caveats: It seemed that naive T cells were more diverse than memory cells and were major contributors to the alloresponse. With siplizumab, mappable alloreactive CD4+ clones averaged 68.8% Treg-derived, versus under 30% in controls.

The J gene is TRBJ2-7, the V gene TRBV18; D ambiguous. The source material was CD8+ T cells sorted from blood. This receptor was identified in a human donor in good health. This chain's CDR3 is CASSPVPGAHYEQYF. The CDR3 DNA follows: TGTGCCAGCTCACCCGTCCCCGGAGCCCATTACGAGCAGTACTTC.